This TCR beta chain derives from a study of blood T cell repertoires in COVID-19 (dated by TCRdb to 2018 to 2020). Turning to the overall study: The collaborator samples originated in the United States, Italy and Spain and spanned the acute and convalescent phases of COVID-19. Where available, HLA class I and class II types were obtained from metadata supplied by the sample provider rather than from assay-based typing. Samples came from the ongoing ImmuneRACE study (first 160 participants) plus 1,254 subjects from 6 global collaborators. Deeply sampled blood TCRbeta repertoires from subjects exposed to, actively infected with, or recovered from COVID-19 were included in the dataset. A de-identified subject ID, COVID-19 status, age in years and sex were almost always included in the sample metadata. The repertoires were made available in a free public database intended to serve as a resource for research on the immune response to SARS-CoV-2. The material from the prospective study consisted of cDNA or gDNA derived from T cells, B-cell-depleted T cells, or PBMCs. Paper-wide results and their limitations: The quantity of clinical and demographic metadata differed by source and by participant and was supplied without curation.

TCRbeta CDR3 regions were amplified from genomic DNA by means of the immunoSEQ Assay, a bias-controlled multiplex PCR. The authors' analysis ran thus. The number of nucleated cells in each sample was estimated from the amplification of reference gene primers within the assay. To quantify the absolute abundance of each unique TCRbeta CDR3 rearrangement, sequence reads were collapsed and filtered. For each sample, productive Simpson clonality was calculated by taking the square root of Simpson's diversity index across productive rearrangements. In its TCRdb copy, this immuneACCESS table keeps in-frame sequences only and misses some clones. Where compared with another copy, unresolved V genes explain less than half of these, and the others have no known cause. The V and J calls and clone size were taken over from that table, and D and trimming were inferred from the DNA. The sample has a few hundred thousand clones on record, 80% to 90% of them singletons. Less than 5.5% of the sample lies in the top ten.

As encoded in the germline V gene, CDR1 is ENHRY while CDR2 is SYGVKD. Taken from cysteine to phenylalanine, the CDR3 has 15 residues. Kept here is only the CDR3 DNA, which spans 45 bases and is read in frame from base 1. Trimming costs V 3 bases and J 1 base, and their ends lie 10 bases apart. Participants in the prospective study were enrolled through a virtual design, were aged about 18 to 90 years, and lived in approximately 25 United States geographic areas. In the prospective study, cohorts were assigned on the basis of participant-reported clinical history obtained from a screening survey and a study questionnaire. Recovered participants in ImmuneRACE Cohort 3 were defined by two consecutive negative NP/OP PCR tests, clearance by a healthcare professional, or resolution of symptoms. In the prospective study, whole blood, serum and a nasopharyngeal or oropharyngeal swab were collected from each participant by mobile phlebotomists. Participants in the prospective study had the option to provide additional blood draws and questionnaires over an approximately 2-month period. Before DNA extraction, prospective study blood samples were shipped either frozen or at room temperature.

As regards this clone: Its recognized antigen is unknown. No per-base quality is available; no much larger clone lies one base away.

Material for sequencing was PBMCs or T cells enriched from blood (not recorded which). This TCR came from a man aged 25 to 40 who had recovered from COVID-19. The chain was built from TRBV10-3 and TRBJ1-3; the D region possibly corresponds to TRBD1 (6 bases align). In nucleotides, the sequence is TGTGCCATCAGTGATACAGGGAAATCTGGAAACACCATATATTTT. This is translated as CAISDTGKSGNTIYF.